This TCR beta chain was recovered during a study of blood T cell repertoires in COVID-19. CDR1 is WSHSY and CDR2 is SAAADI in the germline V gene. J was trimmed by 0 bases and V by 6 bases; bases with no gene match: 2. The CDR3 is 14 amino acids. As handled by the study authors: Amplification with reference gene primers provided the estimates of nucleated cell counts. TCRdb's table, derived via immunoSEQ multiplex PCR, lists solely in-frame clones and lacks some. V, J and clone size reflect that table, while D and trimming were determined from the DNA. Among roughly 100,000 clones, about 81% were seen once, and the ten largest hold 4.1%. This clone was seen just once.

Sequencing was done on a sample of peripheral blood. The sequence was obtained from a man aged 55 to 70 with acute or convalescent COVID-19. The rearrangement uses TRBV10-2 and TRBJ2-1; 7 bases are shared with TRBD1. This CDR3 is CASSWDSSYNEQFF. The DNA of the CDR3 is TGCGCCAGCAGCTGGGACAGCTCCTACAATGAGCAGTTCTTC.